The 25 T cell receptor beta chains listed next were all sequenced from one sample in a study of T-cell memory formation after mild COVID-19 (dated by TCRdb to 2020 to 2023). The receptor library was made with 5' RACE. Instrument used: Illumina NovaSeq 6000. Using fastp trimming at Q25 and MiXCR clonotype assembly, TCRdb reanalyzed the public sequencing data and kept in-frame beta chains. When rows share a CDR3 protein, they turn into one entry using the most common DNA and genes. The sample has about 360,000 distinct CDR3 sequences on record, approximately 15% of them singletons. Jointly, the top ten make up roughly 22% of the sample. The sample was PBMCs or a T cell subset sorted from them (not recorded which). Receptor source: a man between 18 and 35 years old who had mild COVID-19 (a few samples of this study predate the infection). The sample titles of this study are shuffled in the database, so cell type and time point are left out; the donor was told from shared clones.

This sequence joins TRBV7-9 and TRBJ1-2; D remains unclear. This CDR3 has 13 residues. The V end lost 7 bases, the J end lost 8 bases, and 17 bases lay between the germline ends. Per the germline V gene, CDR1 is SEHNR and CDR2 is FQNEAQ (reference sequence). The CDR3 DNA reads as TGTGCCAGCACTCTAGCGGGAGCTGAAGGCTACACCTTC. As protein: CASTLAGAEGYTF.

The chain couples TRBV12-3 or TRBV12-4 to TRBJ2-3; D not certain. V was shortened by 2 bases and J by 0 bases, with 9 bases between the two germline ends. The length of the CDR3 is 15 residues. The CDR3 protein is CASSLRLPSTDTQYF. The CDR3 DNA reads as TGTGCCAGCAGTTTAAGACTGCCTAGCACAGATACGCAGTATTTT.

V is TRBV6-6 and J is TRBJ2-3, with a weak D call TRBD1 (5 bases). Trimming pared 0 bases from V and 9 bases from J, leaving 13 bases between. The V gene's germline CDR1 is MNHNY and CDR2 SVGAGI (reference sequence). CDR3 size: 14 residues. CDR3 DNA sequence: TGTGCCAGCAGTTACTCAACGGACATCGAGACGCAGTATTTT. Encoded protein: CASSYSTDIETQYF.

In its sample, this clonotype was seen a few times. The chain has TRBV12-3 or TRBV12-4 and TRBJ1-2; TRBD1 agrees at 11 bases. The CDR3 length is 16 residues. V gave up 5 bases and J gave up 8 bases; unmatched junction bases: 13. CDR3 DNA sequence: TGTGCCAGCAGTCGGACAGGGGGCTTTTCCCGTCGGGGCTACACCTTC. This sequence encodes CASSRTGGFSRRGYTF.

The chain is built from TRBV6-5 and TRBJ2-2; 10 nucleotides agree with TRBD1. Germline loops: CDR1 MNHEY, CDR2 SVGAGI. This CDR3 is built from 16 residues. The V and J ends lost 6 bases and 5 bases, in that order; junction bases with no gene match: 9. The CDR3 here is CASRVRDRGRTGELFF. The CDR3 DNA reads TGTGCCAGCAGGGTGCGGGACAGGGGAAGGACCGGGGAGCTGTTTTTT.

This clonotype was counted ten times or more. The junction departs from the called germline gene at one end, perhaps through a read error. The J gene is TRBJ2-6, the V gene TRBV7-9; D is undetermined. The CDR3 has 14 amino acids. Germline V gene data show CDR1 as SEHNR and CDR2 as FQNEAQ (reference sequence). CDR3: CASSLVSGANVLTF. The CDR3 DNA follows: TGTGCCAGCAGTTTAGTCTCTGGGGCCAACGTCCTGACTTTC.

CDR3 DNA sequence: TGCGCCAGCAGTGAGCAGGTCGCTGAAGCTTTCTTT. Its protein product is CASSEQVAEAFF. The rearrangement uses TRBV10-2 and TRBJ1-1; D call uncertain. Trimming took off 2 bases at V and 6 bases at J, with 7 bases between the two ends. The CDR3 is 12 residues long. The germline V gene has CDR1 WSHSY and CDR2 SAAADI.

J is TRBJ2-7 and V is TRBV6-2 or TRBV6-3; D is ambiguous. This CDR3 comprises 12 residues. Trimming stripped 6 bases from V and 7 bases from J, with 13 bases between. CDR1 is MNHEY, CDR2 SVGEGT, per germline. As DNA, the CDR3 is TGTGCCAGCAGGGACCTACCGGCTGAGCAGTACTTC. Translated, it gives CASRDLPAEQYF.

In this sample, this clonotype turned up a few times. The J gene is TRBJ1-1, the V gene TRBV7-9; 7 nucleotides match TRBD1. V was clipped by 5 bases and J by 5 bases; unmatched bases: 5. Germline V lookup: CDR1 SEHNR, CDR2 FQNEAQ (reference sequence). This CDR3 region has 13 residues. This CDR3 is CASSVRGRTEAFF. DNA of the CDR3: TGTGCCAGCAGCGTCAGGGGGAGGACTGAAGCTTTCTTT.

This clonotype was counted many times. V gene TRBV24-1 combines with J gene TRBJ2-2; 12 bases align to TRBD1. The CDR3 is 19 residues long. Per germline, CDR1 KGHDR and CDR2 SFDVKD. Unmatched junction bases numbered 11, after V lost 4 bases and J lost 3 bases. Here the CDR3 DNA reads TGTGCCACCAGTGACGGCCGGGACAGGGGGCGCGGGTACACCGGGGAGCTGTTTTTT. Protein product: CATSDGRDRGRGYTGELFF.

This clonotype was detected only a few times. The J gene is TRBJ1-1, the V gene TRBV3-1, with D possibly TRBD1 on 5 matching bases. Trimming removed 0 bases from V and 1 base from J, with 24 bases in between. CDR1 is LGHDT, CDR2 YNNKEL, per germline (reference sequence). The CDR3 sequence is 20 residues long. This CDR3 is CASSQDLLDKGIGGNTEAFF. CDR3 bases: TGTGCCAGCAGCCAAGATTTACTGGACAAAGGGATAGGAGGGAACACTGAAGCTTTCTTT. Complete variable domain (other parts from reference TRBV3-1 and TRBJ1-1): DTAVSQTPKYLVTQMGNDKSIKCEQNLGHDTMYWYKQDSKKFLKIMFSYNNKELIINETVPNRFSPKSPDKAHLNLHINSLELGDSAVYFCASSQDLLDKGIGGNTEAFFGQGTRLTVV.

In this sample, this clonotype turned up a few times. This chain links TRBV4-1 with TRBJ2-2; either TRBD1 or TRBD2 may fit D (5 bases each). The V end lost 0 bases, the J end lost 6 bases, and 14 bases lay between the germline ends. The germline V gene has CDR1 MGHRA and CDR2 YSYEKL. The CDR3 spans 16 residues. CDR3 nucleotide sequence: TGCGCCAGCAGCCAAGATGGGGGTATGGGTTCCGGGGAGCTGTTTTTT. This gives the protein CASSQDGGMGSGELFF.

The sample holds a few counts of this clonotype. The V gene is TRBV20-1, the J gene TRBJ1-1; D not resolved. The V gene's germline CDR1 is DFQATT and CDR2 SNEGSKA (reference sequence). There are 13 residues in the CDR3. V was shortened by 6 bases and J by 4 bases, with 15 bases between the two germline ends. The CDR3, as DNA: TGCAGTGCCCCGGTCAAGAGTCGCACTGAAGCTTTCTTT. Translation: CSAPVKSRTEAFF.

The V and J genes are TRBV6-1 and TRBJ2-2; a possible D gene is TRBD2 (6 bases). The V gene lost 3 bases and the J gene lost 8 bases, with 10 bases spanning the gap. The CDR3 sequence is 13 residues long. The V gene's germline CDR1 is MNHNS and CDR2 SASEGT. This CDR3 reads CASSDRGKGELFF. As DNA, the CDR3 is TGTGCCAGCAGTGATCGGGGGAAGGGGGAGCTGTTTTTT.

The CDR3 sequence is CASSQTYRNGLTV. The CDR3 DNA sequence: TGTGCCAGCAGCCAAACCTACAGGAACGGCCTAACCGTC. The chain is built from TRBV14 and TRBJ2-7; D is possibly TRBD1 (5 bases). The CDR3 contains 13 residues. CDR1 and CDR2 (germline): SGHDN, FVKESK.

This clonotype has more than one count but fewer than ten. CDR3 sequence: CASSYRGASGNTIYF. The CDR3 region has the DNA TGTGCCAGCAGTTACCGGGGGGCAAGCGGAAACACCATATATTTT. The chain has TRBV6-5 and TRBJ1-3, with a tentative D call TRBD1 (6 bases). This CDR3 contains 15 residues. Looked up from germline, CDR1 is MNHEY and CDR2 is SVGAGI. The ends were cut back, 2 bases at V and 4 bases at J, with 12 bases in the middle.

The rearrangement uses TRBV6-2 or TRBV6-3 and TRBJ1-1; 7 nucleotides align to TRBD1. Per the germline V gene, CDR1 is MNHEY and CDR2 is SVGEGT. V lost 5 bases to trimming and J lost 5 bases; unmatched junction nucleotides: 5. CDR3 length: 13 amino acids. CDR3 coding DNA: TGTGCCAGCAGTAAAGGACAGGTAACTGAAGCTTTCTTT. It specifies CASSKGQVTEAFF.

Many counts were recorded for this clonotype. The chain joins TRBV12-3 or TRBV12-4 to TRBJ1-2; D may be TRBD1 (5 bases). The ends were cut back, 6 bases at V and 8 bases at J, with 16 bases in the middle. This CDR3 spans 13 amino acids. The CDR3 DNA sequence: TGTGCCAGCAGATTCCAGGGCAGTGGGGGCTACACCTTC. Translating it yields CASRFQGSGGYTF.

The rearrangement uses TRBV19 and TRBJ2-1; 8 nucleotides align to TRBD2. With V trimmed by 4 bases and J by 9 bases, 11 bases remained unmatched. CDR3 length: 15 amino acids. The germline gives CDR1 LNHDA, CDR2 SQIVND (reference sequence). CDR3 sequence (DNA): TGTGCCAGTAGTAAGTTGGGACTAGAGACGGCTGAGCAGTTCTTC. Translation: CASSKLGLETAEQFF.

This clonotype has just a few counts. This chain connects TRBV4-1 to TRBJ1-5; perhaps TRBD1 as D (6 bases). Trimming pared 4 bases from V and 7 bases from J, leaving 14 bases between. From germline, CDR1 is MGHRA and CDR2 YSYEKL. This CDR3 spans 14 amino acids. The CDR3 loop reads CASSRHRVGQPQHF. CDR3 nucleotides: TGCGCCAGCAGCCGACACAGGGTGGGGCAGCCCCAGCATTTT.

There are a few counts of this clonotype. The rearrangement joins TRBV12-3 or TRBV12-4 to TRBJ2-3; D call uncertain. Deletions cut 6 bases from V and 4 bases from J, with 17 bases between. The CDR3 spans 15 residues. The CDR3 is CASRGEPYRADTQYF. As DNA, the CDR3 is TGTGCCAGCAGGGGTGAACCTTACCGGGCAGATACGCAGTATTTT.

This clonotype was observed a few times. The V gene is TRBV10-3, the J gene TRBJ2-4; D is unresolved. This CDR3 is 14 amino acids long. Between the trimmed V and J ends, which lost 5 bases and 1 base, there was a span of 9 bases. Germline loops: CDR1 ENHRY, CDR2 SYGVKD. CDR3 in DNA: TGTGCCATCAGTCCCAGTTCGGCCAAAAACATTCAGTACTTC. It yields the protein CAISPSSAKNIQYF.

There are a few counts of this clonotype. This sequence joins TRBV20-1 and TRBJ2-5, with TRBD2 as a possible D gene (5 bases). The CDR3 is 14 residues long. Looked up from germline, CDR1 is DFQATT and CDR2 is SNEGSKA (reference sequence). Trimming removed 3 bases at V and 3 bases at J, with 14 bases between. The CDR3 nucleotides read TGCAGTGCTAGGGTCCTCACGGGGAAAGAGACCCAGTACTTC. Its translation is CSARVLTGKETQYF.

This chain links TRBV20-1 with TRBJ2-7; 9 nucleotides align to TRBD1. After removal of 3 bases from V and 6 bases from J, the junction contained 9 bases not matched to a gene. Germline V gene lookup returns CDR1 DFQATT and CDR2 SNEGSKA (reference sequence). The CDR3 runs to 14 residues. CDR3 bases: TGCAGTGCTAGGGGACAGGGTAATGGCGCCGAGCAGTACTTC. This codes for CSARGQGNGAEQYF.

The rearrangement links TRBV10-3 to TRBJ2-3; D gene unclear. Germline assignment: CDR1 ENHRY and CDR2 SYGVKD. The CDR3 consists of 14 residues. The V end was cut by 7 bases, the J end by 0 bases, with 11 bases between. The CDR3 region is CAIKSTDSTDTQYF. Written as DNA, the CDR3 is TGTGCCATCAAGTCTACCGATAGCACAGATACGCAGTATTTT.